Below are 27 T cell receptor beta chains sequenced from a single sample in a study of cytotoxic CD8 clonotypes in ibrutinib-treated CLL (dated by TCRdb to about 2021). The time point label on this specimen signifies: roughly 2 years on ibrutinib. The library was made by the immunoSEQ multiplex PCR assay. TCRdb's version of the immuneACCESS table is confined to in-frame rearrangements and falls short of the full clone set. An unresolved V gene accounts for under half of the shortfall where checked; the remainder is of unknown origin. The sample includes about 150,000 clones, with around 76% observed a single time. About 5% of the sample is taken by the ten largest. Sequences were derived from PBMCs, sampled after 24 months of ibrutinib treatment. Receptor source: a human donor with chronic lymphocytic leukemia.

V usage is TRBV18 and J usage is TRBJ2-2; 7 bases are shared with TRBD2. The CDR3 contains 17 residues. V shed 3 bases and J 4 bases; nucleotides not matched to a gene: 11. Germline CDR1 reads KGHSH; CDR2 reads LQKENI. CDR3 amino acids: CASSPGLKAVVTGELFF. The CDR3 DNA reads as TGTGCCAGCTCACCGGGACTAAAGGCCGTAGTCACCGGGGAGCTGTTTTTT. The full variable domain, in which reference TRBV18 and TRBJ2-2 provide the parts outside the CDR3, is NAGVMQNPRHLVRRRGQEARLRCSPMKGHSHVYWYRQLPEEGLKFMVYLQKENIIDESGMPKERFSAEFPKEGPSILRIQQVVRGDSAAYFCASSPGLKAVVTGELFFGEGSRLTVL.

The rearrangement links TRBV10-3 to TRBJ1-6; 7 nucleotides match TRBD1. Germline V gene sequence: CDR1 ENHRY, CDR2 SYGVKD. V lost 6 bases and J lost 3; bases outside the gene matches: 5. The CDR3 is 15 amino acids. The CDR3: CAISPGTVYNSPLHF. The CDR3 DNA is TGTGCCATCAGCCCCGGGACAGTCTATAATTCACCCCTCCACTTT.

The chain is built from TRBV2 and TRBJ2-5, with TRBD1 as a possible D gene (5 bases). Trimming took off 4 bases at V and 4 bases at J, with 10 bases between the two ends. The CDR3 spans 13 residues. The germline CDR1 and CDR2 sequences are SNHLY and FYNNEI. CDR3 sequence: CASSAGQGETQYF. CDR3 in DNA: TGTGCCAGCAGTGCCGGACAAGGAGAGACCCAGTACTTC.

This clone appeared once. The chain has TRBV5-1 and TRBJ2-1; no clear D gene. Trimming stripped 4 bases from V and 9 bases from J, with 11 bases between. The CDR3 contains 12 residues. The germline V gene has CDR1 SGHRS and CDR2 YFSETQ. CDR3 DNA sequence: TGCGCCAGCAGCACCCGACTCGGTGAGCAGTTCTTC. The encoded protein is CASSTRLGEQFF.

V and J are TRBV27 and TRBJ1-5; 8 bases align to TRBD1. Trimming cost V 6 bases and J 11 bases; bases outside gene matches: 12. Germline values: CDR1 MNHEY, CDR2 SMNVEV (reference sequence). This CDR3 has 14 residues. CDR3 DNA: TGTGCCAGCAGCGGACAGGGCACCTGGGAGGCCCAGCATTTT. It yields the protein CASSGQGTWEAQHF.

This rearrangement joins TRBV30 to TRBJ2-1; 12 bases align to TRBD2. V was pared by 3 bases and J by 15 bases, with 9 bases of the junction left unmatched. Germline assignment: CDR1 GTSNPN and CDR2 SVGIG (reference sequence). The CDR3 is made up of 13 amino acids. The CDR3 DNA is TGTGCCTGGAGCGCGGCTAGCGGGGGGGCGCGGTTCTTC. Translated: CAWSAASGGARFF.

V usage is TRBV2 and J usage is TRBJ2-1, with a tentative D call TRBD1 (5 bases). The germline V gene has CDR1 SNHLY and CDR2 FYNNEI. The CDR3 consists of 15 residues. Trimming removed 4 bases at V and 3 bases at J, with 13 bases between. This chain's CDR3 is CASSGGASGYNEQFF. For the CDR3, the DNA is TGTGCCAGCAGTGGTGGGGCCTCGGGCTACAATGAGCAGTTCTTC.

The CDR3, as DNA: TGCGCCAGCAGCCAAGACTGGGGGCATGAGCAGTTCTTC. Its translation: CASSQDWGHEQFF. V usage is TRBV4-3 and J usage is TRBJ2-1, with D tentatively TRBD1 (6 bases). CDR1 LGHNA and CDR2 YSLEER come from the germline V gene. The CDR3 runs 13 residues. V was cut by 0 bases and J by 8 bases, with 8 bases left in between.

This rearrangement joins TRBV10-3 to TRBJ2-5; no clear D gene. CDR3 length equals 13 residues. Germline CDR1 ENHRY, CDR2 SYGVKD. Trimming removed 1 base from V and 2 bases from J, with 5 bases in between. CDR3 DNA sequence: TGTGCCATCAGTGAGTGGAGACAAGAGACCCAGTACTTC. Protein sequence: CAISEWRQETQYF.

The chain couples TRBV30 to TRBJ1-3, with D perhaps TRBD1 (5 bases). The germline gives CDR1 GTSNPN, CDR2 SVGIG (reference sequence). V lost 1 base to trimming and J lost 4 bases, with 11 bases between them. The CDR3 is 14 amino acids. The CDR3 coding sequence is TGTGCCTGGAGTGCCGGGACCTGGGGAAACACCATATATTTT. Translation: CAWSAGTWGNTIYF.

This clone has only one observation. The V gene is TRBV28, the J gene TRBJ1-1; TRBD1 is a possible D gene (5 bases). Germline-derived CDR1 and CDR2 are MDHEN and SYDVKM. The ends were cut back, 4 bases at V and 8 bases at J, with 20 bases in the middle. The length of the CDR3 is 15 residues. CDR3 protein: CASSSFRRQTREAFF. CDR3 bases: TGTGCCAGCAGTTCTTTTCGCCGACAGACTAGGGAAGCTTTCTTT.

V is TRBV9 and J is TRBJ2-7, with 12 positions matching TRBD2. The germline V gene encodes CDR1 SGDLS and CDR2 YYNGEE. Trimming took 7 bases from V and 0 from J; bases not matched to a gene: 5. The CDR3 has 15 amino acids. The DNA of the CDR3 is TGTGCCAGCTCCCTGACTAGCGGGAGCTCCTACGAGCAGTACTTC. Translation: CASSLTSGSSYEQYF.

The chain is built from TRBV5-1 and TRBJ2-3, with 7 bases matching TRBD2. Germline assignment: CDR1 SGHRS and CDR2 YFSETQ. V was clipped by 4 bases and J by 6 bases; unmatched bases: 14. The CDR3 runs to 16 residues. The CDR3 is CASSPPLGGVGDTQYF. In DNA, the CDR3 is TGCGCCAGCAGCCCACCTCTGGGGGGGGTGGGGGATACGCAGTATTTT.

In this sample, this clone turned up many times. The rearrangement uses TRBV4-2 and TRBJ2-7, with D perhaps TRBD2 (7 bases). The germline V and J ends were trimmed by 0 bases and 5 bases, with 17 bases remaining between them. Looked up from germline, CDR1 is LGHNA and CDR2 is YNFKEQ. The CDR3 runs 16 residues. CDR3 DNA sequence: TGTGCCAGCAGCCAAGATTGGGGGGCAGGGAGGGACGAGCAGTACTTC. Translation: CASSQDWGAGRDEQYF.

This clone was detected only a few times. The chain has TRBV2 and TRBJ2-3; the match to TRBD2 covers 8 bases. The germline gives CDR1 SNHLY, CDR2 FYNNEI. This CDR3 contains 15 residues. V was pared by 2 bases and J by 4 bases, with 5 bases of the junction left unmatched. This chain's CDR3 is CASSERSGGPDTQYF. DNA of the CDR3: TGTGCCAGCAGTGAAAGGAGCGGGGGACCAGATACGCAGTATTTT.

The chain combines TRBV5-8 with TRBJ2-3; D may be TRBD2 (5 bases). The length of the CDR3 is 16 residues. Germline CDR1 and CDR2: SGHTS and YDEGEE. V dropped 0 bases and J dropped 1 base, with 12 bases sitting between them. DNA for the CDR3: TGTGCCAGCAGCTTGGGTCGGACTCCCGGCACAGATACGCAGTATTTT. As protein: CASSLGRTPGTDTQYF.

Remarks on this clone: This sample includes further DNA sequences coding for the same CDR3. The chain has TRBV18 and TRBJ2-1; maybe TRBD1 (6 bases). Trimming took 6 bases from V and 2 from J, leaving 14 bases between them. CDR3 length equals 15 residues. CDR1 is KGHSH, CDR2 LQKENI, per germline. The CDR3 region is CASSPPGVTYNEQFF. Here the CDR3 DNA reads TGTGCCAGCTCCCCTCCAGGGGTCACCTACAATGAGCAGTTCTTC.

The chain has TRBV6-5 and TRBJ1-2, with D possibly TRBD1 on 6 matching bases. V lost 7 bases and J lost 2, with 11 bases in between. The CDR3 spans 13 residues. Germline V lookup: CDR1 MNHEY, CDR2 SVGAGI. CDR3 coding DNA: TGTGCCAGCAAGGGTGGACAGAACTATGGCTACACCTTC. This codes for CASKGGQNYGYTF.

The chain has TRBV19 and TRBJ2-1, with TRBD2 matching 10 bases. The germline gives CDR1 LNHDA, CDR2 SQIVND (reference sequence). V gave up 0 bases and J gave up 8 bases; unmatched junction bases: 10. The CDR3 is 17 amino acids. The CDR3 loop reads CASSIEGLVAGGYEQFF. DNA for the CDR3: TGTGCCAGTAGTATAGAGGGACTAGTAGCGGGAGGTTATGAGCAGTTCTTC. Combining the CDR3 with reference TRBV19 and TRBJ2-1 gives the whole variable domain DGGITQSPKYLFRKEGQNVTLSCEQNLNHDAMYWYRQDPGQGLRLIYYSQIVNDFQKGDIAEGYSVSREKKESFPLTVTSAQKNPTAFYLCASSIEGLVAGGYEQFFGPGTRLTVL.

This clone was seen just once. The chain joins TRBV5-4 to TRBJ2-5; the D gene could be TRBD1 or TRBD2 (5 bases each). The germline V gene encodes CDR1 SGHNT and CDR2 YYREEE (reference sequence). V lost 4 bases and J lost 2, with 12 bases in between. The CDR3 consists of 14 residues. The CDR3: CASSVRDPQETQYF. As DNA, the CDR3 is TGTGCCAGCAGCGTAAGGGACCCACAAGAGACCCAGTACTTC.

The CDR3 loop reads CASSQGTGVGIQYF. The CDR3 nucleotides read TGTGCCAGCAGCCAAGGGACAGGGGTGGGCATTCAGTACTTC. J is TRBJ2-4 and V is TRBV4-2, with 9 positions matching TRBD1. The CDR3 is 14 amino acids. V was clipped by 1 base and J by 9 bases; unmatched bases: 4. From germline, CDR1 is LGHNA and CDR2 YNFKEQ.

The chain couples TRBV5-6 to TRBJ2-7; D call uncertain. Germline CDR1 is SGHDT and CDR2 is YYEEEE. Trimming cost V 3 bases and J 9 bases, with 19 bases left between them. The CDR3 runs 14 residues. CDR3 protein: CASSYRAKVGVQYF. CDR3 in DNA: TGTGCCAGCAGCTACCGGGCTAAGGTGGGTGTGCAGTACTTC.

The chain links TRBV9 to TRBJ2-3, with TRBD2 matching over 13 bases. Germline V gene sequence: CDR1 SGDLS, CDR2 YYNGEE. The J segment lost 1 base and the V segment lost 7 bases, leaving 12 bases of the junction unmatched. The CDR3 is 18 amino acids. The chain's CDR3 is CASGAVLAGGPGTDTQYF. DNA for the CDR3: TGTGCCAGCGGGGCCGTACTAGCGGGAGGGCCAGGCACAGATACGCAGTATTTT.

The CDR3 is CASSPGTGGGEQYF. The CDR3 bases are TGTGCCAGCAGCCCCGGGACAGGGGGAGGGGAGCAGTACTTC. The chain links TRBV11-2 to TRBJ2-7, with TRBD1 identical over 11 bases. The germline V gene has CDR1 SGHAT and CDR2 FQNNGV. With V trimmed by 5 bases and J by 7 bases, 7 bases remained unmatched. This CDR3 spans 14 amino acids.

V gene TRBV30 combines with J gene TRBJ2-7; D not resolved. Trimming removed 2 bases at V and 4 bases at J, with 9 bases between. The CDR3 is made up of 12 amino acids. Germline assignment: CDR1 GTSNPN and CDR2 SVGIG (reference sequence). The CDR3 reads CAWSSSAYEQYF. Here the CDR3 DNA reads TGTGCCTGGAGTAGTTCAGCGTACGAGCAGTACTTC.

This clone has ten or more counts. The DNA of the CDR3 is TGTGCCAGCAGCCCCGTGAGACAGGGGATCCATGGGGTAAAACTGTTTTTT. It encodes CASSPVRQGIHGVKLFF. This chain links TRBV2 with TRBJ1-4; 8 positions agree with TRBD1. The ends lost 6 bases at V and 10 bases at J; junction bases unmatched: 19. Germline CDR1 and CDR2: SNHLY and FYNNEI. The CDR3 has 17 residues.

The rearrangement uses TRBV6-1 and TRBJ2-6; TRBD1 is a possible D gene (6 bases). Trimming took off 9 bases at V and 4 bases at J, with 13 bases between the two ends. The CDR3 spans 14 residues. CDR1 and CDR2 (germline): MNHNS, SASEGT. The CDR3 here is CASNRAGGANVLTF. DNA for the CDR3: TGTGCCAGTAACAGGGCCGGGGGGGCCAACGTCCTGACTTTC.